This is a list of T cell receptor beta chains from one sample in a study of a mutant IDH1 vaccine in newly diagnosed glioma. The protocol was immunoSEQ multiplex PCR, while the TCRdb copy is restricted to in-frame clones and leaves out a portion. Of about 51,000 clones in the sample, roughly 80% were seen once. This specimen consisted of PBMCs, obtained from a glioma patient treated with radiotherapy, temozolomide or both. The origin of the receptors is a woman aged 40 to 50 with glioma. The conserved cysteine and the conserved F or W are not part of the CDR3 here. The order of the fields is clone size, D gene, V gene, CDR3 protein. D genes are given only for firm matches. Some rows mark clone size as missing; the rest say once, few, many or name a class of expanded clone.

>.|.|TRBV10-3
AISDLARYT
>.|.|TRBV4-1
ASSQEGGQETQY
>.|TRBD1|TRBV7-9
ASSLTGGQETQY
>.|TRBD1|TRBV4-3
ASSQARGRDNSPLH
>few|.|TRBV7-3
ASSLTANYGYT
>few|TRBD1|TRBV2
ASSEGTGGRYQPQH
>few|.|TRBV5-1
ASSLSGGRAGNTIY
>.|.|TRBV4-3
ASKVGQGQNEQF
>.|TRBD1|TRBV11-2
ASRQGNQPQH
>.|.|TRBV27
ASSLFPDRYEQY
>.|.|TRBV19
ASSAWGGARGTGELF
>.|.|TRBV6-6
ASSPRTNTEAF
>.|.|TRBV14
ASSQESLPGGTEAF
>.|.|TRBV18
ASSPYSGRTYNEQF
>.|TRBD1|TRBV5-6
ASSPGQGADLYGYT
>.|TRBD2|TRBV4-2
ASSQGSTSGGITDTQY
>.|.|TRBV7-2
ASSLGIGTDTQY
>once|.|TRBV30
AWSVHQRINEKLF
>once|.|TRBV7-8
ASSLVPREQY
>.|TRBD2|TRBV5-1
ASSLAAGAYNEQF
>.|TRBD1|TRBV7-2
ASSRGGTGSEKLF
>.|.|TRBV5-6
ASSFGEGGHPALWEQY
>once|.|TRBV5-6
ASSPQGGSSYNEQF
>.|TRBD1|TRBV5-6
ASSRQGVYGYT
>.|.|TRBV30
AWSVGGGHQPQH
>few|.|TRBV9
ASSPGGGAGLYEQY
>.|.|TRBV4-2
ASSQERRGDDYT
>.|TRBD1|TRBV6-1
ASSVGTGGLDLYGYT
>.|.|TRBV4-3
ASSQDANPSGGGAEAF
>once|TRBD1|TRBV5-1
ASSLDGTGFQETQY
>.|TRBD1|TRBV6-6
ASSRGDRAVSGYT
>.|.|TRBV18
ASSPPGANTGELF
>few|.|TRBV30
AWRTPRGSSYEQY
>.|.|TRBV19
ASSPSASPSGGNTIY
>once|TRBD1|TRBV6-5
ASSHDREGEKLF
>.|TRBD2|TRBV30
AWSVDWSGGNTQY
>.|TRBD1|TRBV30
AWKRTGSYGYT
>.|.|TRBV5-1
ASSLSGGRAENTIY
>.|TRBD2|TRBV2
ASIPQGLAETGELF
>.|TRBD1|TRBV7-8
ASRSGQGKSYEQY
>.|.|TRBV7-2
ASSLSYRAQGYGYT
>once|TRBD1|TRBV27
ASRDRGFTGELF
>.|.|TRBV7-9
ASSLVQGYNEQF
>.|.|TRBV19
ASSIRQGDGSNQPQH
>.|.|TRBV5-1
ASSSLTARSTDTQY
>.|TRBD1|TRBV10-1
ASSDDRGTTYEQY
>.|.|TRBV9
ASSPLGSYEQY
>.|.|TRBV18
ASSPPEGNTGNTIY
>.|TRBD1|TRBV2
ASTGGSYEQY
>.|.|TRBV7-2
ASSVAGSVRVAGELF
>.|TRBD1|TRBV27
ASSFSGTGGGTSYEQY
>.|TRBD2|TRBV6-5
ASSYGGGAADTQY
>.|TRBD2|TRBV7-9
ASSPLGLAGDYNEQF
>.|.|TRBV5-4
ASSLEPAAHEQY